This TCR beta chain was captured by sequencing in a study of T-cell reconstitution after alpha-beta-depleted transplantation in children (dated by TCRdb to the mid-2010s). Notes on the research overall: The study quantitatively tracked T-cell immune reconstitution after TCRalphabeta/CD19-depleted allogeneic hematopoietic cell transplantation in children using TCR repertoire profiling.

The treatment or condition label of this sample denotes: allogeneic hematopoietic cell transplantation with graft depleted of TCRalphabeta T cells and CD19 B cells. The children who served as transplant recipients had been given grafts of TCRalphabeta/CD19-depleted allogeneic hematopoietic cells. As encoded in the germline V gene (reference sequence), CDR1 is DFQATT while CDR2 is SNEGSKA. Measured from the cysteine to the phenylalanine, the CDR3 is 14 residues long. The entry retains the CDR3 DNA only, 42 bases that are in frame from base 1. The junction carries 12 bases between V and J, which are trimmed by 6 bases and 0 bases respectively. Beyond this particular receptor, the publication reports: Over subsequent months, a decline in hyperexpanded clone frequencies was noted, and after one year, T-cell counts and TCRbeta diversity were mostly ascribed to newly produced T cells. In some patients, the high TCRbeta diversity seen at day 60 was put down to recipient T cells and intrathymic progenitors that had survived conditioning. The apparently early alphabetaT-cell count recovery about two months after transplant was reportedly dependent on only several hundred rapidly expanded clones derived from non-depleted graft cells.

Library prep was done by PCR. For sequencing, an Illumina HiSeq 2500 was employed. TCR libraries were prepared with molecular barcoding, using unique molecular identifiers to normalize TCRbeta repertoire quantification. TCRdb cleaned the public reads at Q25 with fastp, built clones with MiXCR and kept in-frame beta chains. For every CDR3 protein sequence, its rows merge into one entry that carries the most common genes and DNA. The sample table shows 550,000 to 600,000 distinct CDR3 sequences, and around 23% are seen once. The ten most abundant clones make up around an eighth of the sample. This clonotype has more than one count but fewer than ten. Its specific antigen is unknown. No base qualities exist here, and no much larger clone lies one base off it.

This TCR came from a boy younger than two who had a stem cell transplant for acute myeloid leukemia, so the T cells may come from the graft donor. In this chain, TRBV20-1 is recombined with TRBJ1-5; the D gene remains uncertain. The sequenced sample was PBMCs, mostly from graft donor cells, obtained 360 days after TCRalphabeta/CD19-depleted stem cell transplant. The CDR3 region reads CSAFGDNSNQPQHF. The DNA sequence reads TGCAGTGCGTTCGGCGACAATAGCAATCAGCCCCAGCATTTT.